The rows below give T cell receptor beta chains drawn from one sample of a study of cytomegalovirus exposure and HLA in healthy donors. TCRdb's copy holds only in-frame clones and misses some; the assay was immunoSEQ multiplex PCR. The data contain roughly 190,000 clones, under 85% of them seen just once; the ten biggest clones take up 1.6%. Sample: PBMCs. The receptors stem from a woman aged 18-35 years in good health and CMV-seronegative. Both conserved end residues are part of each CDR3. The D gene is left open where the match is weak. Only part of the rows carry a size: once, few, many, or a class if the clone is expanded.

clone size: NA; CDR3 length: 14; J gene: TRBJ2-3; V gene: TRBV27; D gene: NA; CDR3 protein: CASSLGRVPDTQYF; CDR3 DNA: TGTGCCAGCAGTTTGGGCAGGGTTCCAGATACGCAGTATTTT
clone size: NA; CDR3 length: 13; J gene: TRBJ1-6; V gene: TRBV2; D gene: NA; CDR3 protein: CASSEARDSPLHF; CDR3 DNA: TGTGCCAGCAGCGAGGCGCGGGATTCACCCCTCCACTTT
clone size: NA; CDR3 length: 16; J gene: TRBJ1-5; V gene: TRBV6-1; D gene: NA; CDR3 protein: CASSEGSSNSNQPQHF; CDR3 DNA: TGTGCCAGCAGTGAAGGGTCCAGTAATAGCAATCAGCCCCAGCATTTT
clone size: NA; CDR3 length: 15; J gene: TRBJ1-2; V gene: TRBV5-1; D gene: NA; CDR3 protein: CASSPLQGGNYGYTF; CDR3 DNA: TGCGCCAGCTCCCCCCTACAGGGTGGGAACTATGGCTACACCTTC
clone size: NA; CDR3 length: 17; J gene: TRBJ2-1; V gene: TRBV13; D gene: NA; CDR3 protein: CASSLGLVTGPYNEQFF; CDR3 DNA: TGTGCCAGCAGCTTAGGCCTCGTGACAGGCCCCTACAATGAGCAGTTCTTC
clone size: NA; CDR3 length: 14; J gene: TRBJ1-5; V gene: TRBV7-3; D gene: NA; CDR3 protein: CASSLTGQGQPQHF; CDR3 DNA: TGTGCCAGCAGCTTAACAGGGCAGGGTCAGCCCCAGCATTTT
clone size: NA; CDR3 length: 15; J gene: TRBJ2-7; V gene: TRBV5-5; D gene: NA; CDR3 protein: CASSFQGGVSYEQYF; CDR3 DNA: TGTGCCAGCAGCTTTCAGGGGGGTGTCTCCTACGAGCAGTACTTC
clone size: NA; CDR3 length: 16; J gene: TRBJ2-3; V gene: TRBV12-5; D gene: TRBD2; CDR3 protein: CASGPTSGRIADTQYF; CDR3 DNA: TGTGCTAGTGGCCCCACTAGCGGGAGAATAGCAGATACGCAGTATTTT
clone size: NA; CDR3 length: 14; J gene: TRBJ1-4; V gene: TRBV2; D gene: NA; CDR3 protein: CASSELQGTEKLFF; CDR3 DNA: TGTGCCAGCAGTGAGTTACAGGGTACTGAAAAACTGTTTTTT
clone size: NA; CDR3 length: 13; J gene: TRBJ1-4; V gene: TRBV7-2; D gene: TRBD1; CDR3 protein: CASSPDRAQKLFF; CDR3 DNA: TGTGCCAGCAGCCCAGACAGGGCCCAAAAACTGTTTTTT
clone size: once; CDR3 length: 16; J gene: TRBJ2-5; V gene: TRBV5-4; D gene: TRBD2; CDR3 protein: CASSLGGGGAWETQYF; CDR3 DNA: TGTGCCAGCAGCTTGGGGGGCGGGGGGGCCTGGGAGACCCAGTACTTC
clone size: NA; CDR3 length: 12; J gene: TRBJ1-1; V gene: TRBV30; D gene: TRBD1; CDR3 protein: CAWRGQGIEAFF; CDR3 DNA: TGTGCCTGGAGGGGACAGGGGATTGAAGCTTTCTTT
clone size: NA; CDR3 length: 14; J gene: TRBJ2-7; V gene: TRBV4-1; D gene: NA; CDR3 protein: CASPRGGSSYEQYF; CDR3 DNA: TGCGCCAGCCCAAGGGGGGGGAGCTCCTACGAGCAGTACTTC
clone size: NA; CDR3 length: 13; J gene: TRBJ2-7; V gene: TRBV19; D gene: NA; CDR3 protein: CASSRQLDYEQYF; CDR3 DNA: TGTGCCAGTAGCCGACAGCTCGACTACGAGCAGTACTTC